The rows below give T cell receptor beta chains drawn from one sample of a study of cytomegalovirus exposure and HLA in healthy donors. Sequenced by immunoSEQ multiplex PCR; TCRdb stores in-frame clones only, minus some. Among under 200,000 clones listed, 70% to 90% were seen once. Source material: PBMCs. The receptor set was obtained from a woman between 18 and 29 years old in good health and CMV-seronegative. The CDR3 runs from the conserved cysteine through the conserved F or W.

TRBV18	TRBJ1-1	CASSPEGFTVNTEAFF
TRBV18	TRBJ2-1	CASSLVADEQFF
TRBV7-2	TRBJ2-5	CASSLEGTGAETQYF
TRBV5-1	TRBJ2-1	CASSWAGGGNEQFF
TRBV19	TRBJ1-5	CASRPPETVRNQPQHF
TRBV19	TRBJ1-5	CASSPRTGVNQPQHF
TRBV6-6	TRBJ2-7	CASNLAGVNEQYF
TRBV6-5	TRBJ2-5	CASSYSGTSGTQYF
TRBV19	TRBJ1-2	CASSPKGQGNYGYTF
TRBV7-8	TRBJ1-5	CATTPRVGGAEQPQHF
TRBV9	TRBJ2-5	CASSARQGAWETQYF
TRBV7-9	TRBJ2-7	CASSSGGSRTNSYEQYF
TRBV11-2	TRBJ1-4	CASSPVRATNEKLFF
TRBV5-1	TRBJ1-6	CASSLGGARGASPLHF
TRBV5-8	TRBJ2-7	CASSSRQGRYEQYF
TRBV27	TRBJ2-7	CASGWTAYEQYF
TRBV4-3	TRBJ2-7	CASSQARTVSYEQYF
TRBV5-4	TRBJ2-6	CASSSVGGVGGGVLTF
TRBV4-3	TRBJ2-7	CASSQDRASGITYYEQYF
TRBV9	TRBJ2-6	CASSPRQGAGANVLTF
TRBV25-1	TRBJ2-7	CASSANRALGEQYF
TRBV12-5	TRBJ2-1	CASGLVPLGRAGGPGSYNEQFF
TRBV7-2	TRBJ2-5	CASRGPVQETQYF
TRBV7-9	TRBJ1-2	CASSLSGGKYGYTF
TRBV30	TRBJ2-2	CAWSTQAWSNTGELFF
TRBV9	TRBJ1-2	CASSVDGYYGYTF
TRBV2	TRBJ1-5	CASSSSRGGGVYSNQPQHF
TRBV7-2	TRBJ1-1	CASSLRTETEAFF
TRBV12-5	TRBJ1-1	CASGLIQGQGATEAFF
TRBV30	TRBJ1-1	CAWSPRGGQAFF
TRBV27	TRBJ2-7	CASSSIGGPHEQYF
TRBV29-1	TRBJ1-6	CSVWKGAGSPLHF
TRBV13	TRBJ1-1	CASSLTGTGNTEAFF
TRBV6-1	TRBJ2-7	CASSEASQGAYEQYF
TRBV15	TRBJ1-1	CATSSAPRDISLMNTEAFF
TRBV18	TRBJ1-4	CASSPPYDREKLFF
TRBV7-8	TRBJ1-4	CASSSSDRATNEKLFF
TRBV5-1	TRBJ2-7	CASSPPGLAGGGGEQYF
TRBV27	TRBJ1-1	CASSVDRATTEAFF
TRBV7-9	TRBJ1-2	CASSSIPGTGYGYTF
TRBV6-1	TRBJ2-1	CASMTVGQVFF
TRBV9	TRBJ1-2	CASSVGWSRSYGYTF
TRBV6-1	TRBJ2-3	CASRWLAGRDTQYF
TRBV9	TRBJ1-1	CASSVEEGASEAFF
TRBV5-1	TRBJ2-7	CASSLGSAGGGYEQYF
TRBV4-3	TRBJ1-3	CASSRLLGGSGNTIYF
TRBV11-2	TRBJ2-1	CASSVGAGEGIEQFF
TRBV6-1	TRBJ1-5	CASSEVQGSIGQPQHF
TRBV29-1	TRBJ1-1	CSGSLRNTEAFF